The 26 T cell receptor beta chains listed next were all sequenced from one sample in a study of Ad26.COV2.S vaccination and SARS-CoV-2 variants. Treatment indicated: around 19 received Ad26.COV2.S at low or high dose, single or two shots; 5 received placebo; per-sample allocation not given. Samples were taken on day 63 after the first vaccine or placebo injection. Profiling relied on immunoSEQ multiplex PCR, and the TCRdb table lists in-frame clones only, not all of them. The sample contains some 300,000 clones, 86% of which appear only once. The sequencing used peripheral blood, collected in a trial of Ad26.COV2.S vaccine versus placebo. Receptors originate from a person between 18 and 65 years old who received the Ad26.COV2.S COVID-19 vaccine or a placebo.

This chain uses TRBV5-1 with TRBJ1-3, with 7 bases matching TRBD1. The junction had 13 bases not matched to a gene; V was cut back by 1 base and J by 6 bases. CDR3 length: 17 residues. The germline V gene has CDR1 SGHRS and CDR2 YFSETQ. The chain's CDR3 is CASSLRAGGMEINTIYF. As DNA, the CDR3 is TGCGCCAGCAGCTTGCGGGCAGGGGGAATGGAAATAAACACCATATATTTT.

The CDR3 DNA sequence: TGTGCCAGCAGCAACCGGGACAGGGTAAATGCTTTCTTT. Its protein product is CASSNRDRVNAFF. The rearrangement joins TRBV7-8 to TRBJ1-1; 9 bases match TRBD1. The V gene end was trimmed by 5 bases and the J gene end by 11 bases; junction bases not matched to a gene: 9. The length of the CDR3 is 13 residues. In germline, CDR1 is SGHVS, CDR2 FQNEAQ.

The rearrangement joins TRBV13 to TRBJ2-7; perhaps D is TRBD1 or TRBD2 (5 bases each). The germline V gene encodes CDR1 PRHDT and CDR2 FYEKMQ (reference sequence). The CDR3 loop spans 14 amino acids. Deletions cut 1 base from V and 4 bases from J, with 11 bases between. The CDR3, as DNA: TGTGCCAGCAGCTTAGAGAGGGGCCAATACGAGCAGTACTTC. It encodes CASSLERGQYEQYF.

The chain uses TRBV12-5 and TRBJ1-1; D possibly corresponds to TRBD1 (5 bases). Germline values: CDR1 LGHNT, CDR2 FRNRAP. V lost 0 bases to trimming and J lost 2 bases, with 10 bases between them. The CDR3 is 15 residues long. As DNA, the CDR3 is TGTGCTAGTGGTTTGGTAGCGGGGGATAACACTGAAGCTTTCTTT. It codes for CASGLVAGDNTEAFF.

This chain connects TRBV7-2 to TRBJ2-1, with D hard to call. Trimming pared 2 bases from V and 7 bases from J, leaving 12 bases between. Germline CDR1 is SGHTA and CDR2 is FQGNSA. This CDR3 has 14 amino acids. The chain's CDR3 is CASSLRRYSNEQFF. CDR3 DNA sequence: TGTGCCAGCAGCTTAAGGCGTTACTCGAATGAGCAGTTCTTC.

This sequence joins TRBV5-1 and TRBJ1-1, with D possibly matching TRBD1 (6 bases). V gave up 3 bases and J gave up 3 bases, with 12 bases separating them. The germline gives CDR1 SGHRS, CDR2 YFSETQ. The CDR3 contains 14 residues. CDR3 loop: CASSSRTADTEAFF. In DNA form, the CDR3 reads TGCGCCAGCAGCTCACGGACAGCAGACACTGAAGCTTTCTTT.

The chain joins TRBV6-5 to TRBJ1-5; maybe TRBD1 (6 bases). The CDR3 consists of 13 residues. Germline loops: CDR1 MNHEY, CDR2 SVGAGI. The CDR3 DNA is TGTGCTTCTCAGGGGCCTCGAAATCAGCCCCAGCATTTT. As protein: CASQGPRNQPQHF.

This chain links TRBV7-9 with TRBJ2-3, with D unresolved. Trimming stripped 4 bases from V and 0 bases from J, with 11 bases between. CDR1 is SEHNR and CDR2 is FQNEAQ in the germline V gene (reference sequence). The CDR3 consists of 15 residues. The CDR3 sequence is CASSSGTTSTDTQYF. CDR3 sequence (DNA): TGTGCCAGCAGCTCAGGTACAACTAGCACAGATACGCAGTATTTT.

This clone occurred a few times. V and J are TRBV9 and TRBJ1-1; a possible D gene is TRBD1 (5 bases). CDR3 length equals 15 residues. V lost 0 bases and J lost 1, with 10 bases in between. Per the germline V gene, CDR1 is SGDLS and CDR2 is YYNGEE. Here the CDR3 reads CASSVGWQGNTEAFF. CDR3 nucleotide sequence: TGTGCCAGCAGCGTAGGGTGGCAGGGGAACACTGAAGCTTTCTTT.

The CDR3, as DNA: TGTGCCATAACAGGGTTCTTTGGCTACACCTTC. It codes for CAITGFFGYTF. The chain employs TRBV10-3 and TRBJ1-2; D is perhaps TRBD1 (6 bases). There are 11 residues in the CDR3. CDR1 is ENHRY, CDR2 SYGVKD, per germline. V gave up 9 bases and J gave up 7 bases, with 12 bases separating them.

The chain links TRBV5-1 to TRBJ1-4, with D perhaps matching TRBD1 (5 bases). This CDR3 has 14 amino acids. Germline V gives CDR1 SGHRS, CDR2 YFSETQ. The V end lost 4 bases, the J end lost 5 bases, and 12 bases lay between the germline ends. The CDR3 sequence is CASSMTRDNEKLFF. The CDR3 coding sequence is TGCGCCAGCAGCATGACGAGGGACAATGAAAAACTGTTTTTT.

The chain couples TRBV24-1 to TRBJ2-1, with TRBD2 matching 15 bases. The germline V gene has CDR1 KGHDR and CDR2 SFDVKD. CDR3 length equals 17 residues. With 3 bases clipped from V and 7 bases from J, the junction kept 6 bases outside the gene matches. As DNA, the CDR3 is TGTGCCACCAGTGATCCCAGGACTAGCGGGGGGGCAAATGAGCAGTTCTTC. It is translated as CATSDPRTSGGANEQFF.

This chain connects TRBV9 to TRBJ1-6; no clear D. Deletions cut 0 bases from V and 8 bases from J, with 9 bases between. From germline, CDR1 is SGDLS and CDR2 YYNGEE. This CDR3 has 14 residues. The CDR3 nucleotides read TGTGCCAGCAGCGTAGACAGTCATGATTCACCCCTCCACTTT. Translation gives CASSVDSHDSPLHF.

The V and J genes are TRBV6-5 and TRBJ1-5; 7 bases line up with TRBD1. The germline CDR1 and CDR2 sequences are MNHEY and SVGAGI. V lost 8 bases to trimming and J lost 1 base; unmatched junction nucleotides: 8. The CDR3 contains 15 residues. CDR3 in DNA: TGTGCCAGCGCGACCACAGGGGACAGCAATCAGCCCCAGCATTTT. Protein: CASATTGDSNQPQHF.

The chain combines TRBV18 with TRBJ1-6; TRBD1 matches at 8 bases. CDR3 size: 15 residues. V was clipped by 4 bases and J by 5 bases; unmatched bases: 4. Germline V CDR1 and CDR2: KGHSH, LQKENI. The CDR3 reads CASSLQTGDNSPLHF. The CDR3 nucleotides are TGTGCCAGCTCACTCCAGACAGGGGATAATTCACCCCTCCACTTT. The full variable domain, in which reference TRBV18 and TRBJ1-6 provide the parts outside the CDR3, is NAGVMQNPRHLVRRRGQEARLRCSPMKGHSHVYWYRQLPEEGLKFMVYLQKENIIDESGMPKERFSAEFPKEGPSILRIQQVVRGDSAAYFCASSLQTGDNSPLHFGNGTRLTVT.

This clone was recorded a few times. V gene TRBV29-1 combines with J gene TRBJ1-1, with D possibly being TRBD1 (5 bases). Trimming shortened V by 7 bases and J by 1 base, and 16 bases separated the two germline ends. The CDR3 covers 14 residues. Germline values: CDR1 SQVTM, CDR2 ANQGSEA. CDR3 sequence reads: CSALYIQGNTEAFF. CDR3 nucleotide sequence: TGCAGCGCCCTATACATCCAGGGGAACACTGAAGCTTTCTTT.

This chain links TRBV30 with TRBJ2-3, with no clear D. This CDR3 region has 13 residues. Trimming took off 0 bases at V and 2 bases at J, with 6 bases between the two ends. Germline V CDR1 and CDR2: GTSNPN, SVGIG (reference sequence). CDR3 loop: CAWSVLFTDTQYF. CDR3 sequence (DNA): TGTGCCTGGAGTGTACTTTTCACAGATACGCAGTATTTT. The entire variable domain, with the rest obtained from reference TRBV30 and TRBJ2-3, is as follows: SQTIHQWPATLVQPVGSPLSLECTVEGTSNPNLYWYRQAAGRGLQLLFYSVGIGQISSEVPQNLSASRPQDRQFILSSKKLLLSDSGFYLCAWSVLFTDTQYFGPGTRLTVL.

The sample holds one count of this clone. The genes are TRBV4-1 and TRBJ2-3; 8 bases match TRBD2. CDR1 and CDR2 from the germline V gene are MGHRA and YSYEKL. J was trimmed by 1 base and V by 0 bases; bases with no gene match: 6. The CDR3 totals 17 residues. The CDR3 loop is CASSQEGAGGGTDTQYF. In DNA, the CDR3 is TGCGCCAGCAGCCAAGAAGGGGCGGGGGGCGGCACAGATACGCAGTATTTT.

The chain has TRBV7-6 and TRBJ2-3, with 8 bases fitting TRBD2. With V trimmed by 3 bases and J by 5 bases, 16 bases remained unmatched. CDR3 length: 18 amino acids. Looked up from germline, CDR1 is SGHVS and CDR2 is FNYEAQ. The CDR3 here is CASSLPLGSGEIRDTQYF. Here the CDR3 DNA reads TGTGCCAGCAGCTTGCCCCTCGGTAGCGGGGAGATCCGAGATACGCAGTATTTT.

The rearrangement joins TRBV15 to TRBJ2-6; D is unresolved. The CDR3 is 18 residues long. The V end was cut by 1 base, the J end by 0 bases, with 13 bases between. Germline V gives CDR1 LNHNV, CDR2 YYDKDF (reference sequence). Here the CDR3 DNA reads TGTGCCACCAGCAGAGTGTCGACCAGCTTCTCTGGGGCCAACGTCCTGACTTTC. Protein product: CATSRVSTSFSGANVLTF. Using reference TRBV15 and TRBJ2-6 for the parts outside the CDR3, the full variable domain is DAMVIQNPRYQVTQFGKPVTLSCSQTLNHNVMYWYQQKSSQAPKLLFHYYDKDFNNEADTPDNFQSRRPNTSFCFLDIRSPGLGDTAMYLCATSRVSTSFSGANVLTFGAGSRLTVL.

This clone was seen only once. The chain is built from TRBV7-9 and TRBJ2-5; the D is unclear. The CDR3 loop spans 13 amino acids. Germline CDR1 SEHNR, CDR2 FQNEAQ (reference sequence). V lost 5 bases to trimming and J lost 4 bases, with 11 bases between them. The CDR3 DNA sequence: TGTGCCAGCAGCGCCCGTCTTCGAGAGACCCAGTACTTC. Translated, it gives CASSARLRETQYF.

The chain uses TRBV5-1 and TRBJ1-3, with a possible D match to TRBD1 (6 bases). CDR1 and CDR2 (germline): SGHRS, YFSETQ. The CDR3 consists of 14 residues. V was cut by 7 bases and J by 4 bases, with 15 bases left in between. CDR3 sequence: CASGTGLEGNTIYF. The DNA of the CDR3 is TGCGCCAGCGGAACAGGGTTGGAAGGAAACACCATATATTTT.

V usage is TRBV19 and J usage is TRBJ2-3; no reliable D call. From germline, CDR1 is LNHDA and CDR2 SQIVND (reference sequence). Trimming took 5 bases from V and 4 from J, leaving 16 bases between them. The CDR3 totals 15 residues. CDR3 sequence (DNA): TGTGCCAGTAGTTCTTCTCGGGTAGTGCCAGATACGCAGTATTTT. Translated: CASSSSRVVPDTQYF.

This chain connects TRBV6-1 to TRBJ1-4, with D possibly matching TRBD1 (5 bases). From germline, CDR1 is MNHNS and CDR2 SASEGT. This CDR3 spans 14 amino acids. The V end was cut by 0 bases, the J end by 9 bases, with 11 bases between. This CDR3 reads CASSEAGTGQKLFF. As DNA, the CDR3 is TGTGCCAGCAGTGAAGCGGGGACGGGACAAAAACTGTTTTTT.

The chain couples TRBV5-1 to TRBJ2-5, with D possibly being TRBD1 or TRBD2 (6 bases each). This CDR3 is 16 amino acids long. Germline lookup yields CDR1 SGHRS and CDR2 YFSETQ. Trimming left V 0 bases short and J 5 bases short, with 17 bases between. Here the CDR3 reads CASSLGLGGVWETQYF. The CDR3 bases are TGCGCCAGCAGCTTGGGACTCGGGGGCGTTTGGGAGACCCAGTACTTC.

The V and J genes are TRBV6-2 or TRBV6-3 and TRBJ2-5; the D gene is possibly TRBD1 (5 bases). The CDR3 has 15 residues. V was trimmed by 0 bases and J by 5 bases, leaving 13 bases between them. Per germline, CDR1 MNHEY and CDR2 SVGEGT. This CDR3 is CASSYSRTGSETQYF. CDR3 DNA sequence: TGTGCCAGCAGTTACTCGCGTACAGGCAGTGAGACCCAGTACTTC.